This T cell receptor (beta chain) derives from a study of control samples from healthy donors and cancer patients. The V end was cut by 0 bases, the J end by 5 bases, with 13 bases between. Germline-derived CDR1 and CDR2 are SGHTA and FQGNSA. The CDR3 runs to 15 residues. Method: immunoSEQ multiplex PCR; TCRdb's copy keeps in-frame clones and lacks some. The table has about 89,000 clones, roughly 84% seen once. Material for sequencing was blood. This TCR came from a woman aged 40 to 49 in good health. The chain recombines TRBV7-2 with TRBJ1-1; no firm D call. This CDR3 is CASSLATYKGTEAFF. CDR3 bases: TGTGCCAGCAGCTTAGCGACGTATAAGGGAACTGAAGCTTTCTTT.